These 2 T cell receptor beta chains originate from one sample sequenced in a study of blood T cell repertoires in COVID-19. Repertoires were generated with immunoSEQ multiplex PCR, while TCRdb's copy carries only in-frame clones and drops some. The data contain about 320,000 clones, about 87% of them singletons. Sequencing was done on a sample of PBMCs or T cells enriched from blood (not recorded which). Receptor source: a man aged 25-40 years who had recovered from COVID-19.

The rearrangement links TRBV10-1 to TRBJ2-3, with 7 bases matching TRBD1. V was pared by 6 bases and J by 2 bases, with 8 bases of the junction left unmatched. CDR1 WNHNN and CDR2 SYGVQD come from the germline V gene (reference sequence). The CDR3 is made up of 15 amino acids. CDR3 region: CASSQGQVYTDTQYF. As DNA, the CDR3 is TGCGCCAGCAGCCAAGGACAGGTATACACAGATACGCAGTATTTT.

The V call is TRBV3-1 (or the pseudogene TRBV3-2), the J call TRBJ2-5, with D possibly matching TRBD2 (6 bases). The CDR3 runs 11 residues. CDR1 is LGHDT and CDR2 is YNNKEL in the germline V gene (reference sequence). Trimming took off 1 base at V and 12 bases at J, with 9 bases between the two ends. CDR3 sequence (DNA): TGTGCCAGCAGCCAAGGCCCGGGGGAGTACTTC. Amino acids: CASSQGPGEYF.